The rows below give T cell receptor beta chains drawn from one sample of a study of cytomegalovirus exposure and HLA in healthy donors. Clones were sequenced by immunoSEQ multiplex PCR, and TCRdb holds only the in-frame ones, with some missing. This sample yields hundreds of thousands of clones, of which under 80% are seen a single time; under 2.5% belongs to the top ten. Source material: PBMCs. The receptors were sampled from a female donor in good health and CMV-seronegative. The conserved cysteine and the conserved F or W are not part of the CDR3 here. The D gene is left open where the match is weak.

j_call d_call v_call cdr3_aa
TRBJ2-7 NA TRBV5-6 ASSLETGLYEQY
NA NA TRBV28 ASSPRDKPYEQY
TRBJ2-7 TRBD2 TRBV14 ASSLTGTRREQY
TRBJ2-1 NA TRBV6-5 ASSYGGSSYNEQF
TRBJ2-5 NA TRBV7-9 ASSFPLGGQETQY
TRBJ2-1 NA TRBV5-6 ASSLGVMGHVKQF
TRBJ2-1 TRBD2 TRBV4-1 ASSRWSVVAGGNGEQF
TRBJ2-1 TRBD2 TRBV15 ATSAGDYNEQF
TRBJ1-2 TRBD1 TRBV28 ASSLRGQVGGYT
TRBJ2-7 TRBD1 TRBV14 ASSPRQGYYEQY
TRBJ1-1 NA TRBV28 ATRGNTEAF
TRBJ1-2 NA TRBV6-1 ASSEATSQVYGYT
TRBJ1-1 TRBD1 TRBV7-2 ASTRRGLNEAF
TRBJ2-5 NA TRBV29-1 SVSQGAETQY
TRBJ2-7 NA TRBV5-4 ASSPGAGPLYEQY
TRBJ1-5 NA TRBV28 ASSRVGYSNQPQH
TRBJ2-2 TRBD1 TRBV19 ASSIVGTGIMSSGLF
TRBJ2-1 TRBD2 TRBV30 AWSVELAAETYNEQF
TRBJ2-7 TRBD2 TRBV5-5 ASSLTSGSGEQY
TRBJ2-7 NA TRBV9 ASSESGAYEQY
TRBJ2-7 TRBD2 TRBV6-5 ASRATSGYEQY
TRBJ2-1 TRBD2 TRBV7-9 ASSSLGLAEYNEQF
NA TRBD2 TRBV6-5 ASSYGAGTYEQY
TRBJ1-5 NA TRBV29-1 SVVSGFSNQPQH
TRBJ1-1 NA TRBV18 ASSPPGDTEAF
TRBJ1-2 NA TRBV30 AWSAGGDGYT
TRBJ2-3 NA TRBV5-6 ASSLSGGGPTDTQY
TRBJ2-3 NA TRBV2 ASSPRPLVNTDTQY
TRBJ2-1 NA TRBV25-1 ASSEAQAYNEQF
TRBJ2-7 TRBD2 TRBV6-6 ASSLSGGSSYEQY
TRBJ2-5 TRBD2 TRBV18 ASSRQTSGSQETQY
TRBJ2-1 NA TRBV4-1 ASSQIIGRDEQF
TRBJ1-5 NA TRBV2 ASRGAGASNQPQH
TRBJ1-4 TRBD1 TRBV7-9 ASKGTGGNEKLF
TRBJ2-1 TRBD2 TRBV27 ASSLTLLAYNEQF
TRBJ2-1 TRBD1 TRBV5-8 ASRLTQGASNYNEQF
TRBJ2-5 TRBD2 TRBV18 ASSYGLAGQQETQY
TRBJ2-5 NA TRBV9 ASSVDGTKETQY
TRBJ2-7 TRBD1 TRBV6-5 ASSQGGSSYEQY
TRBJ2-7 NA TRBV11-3 ASSPWGLADYEQY
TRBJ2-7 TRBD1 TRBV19 ASSPKDRAKPY
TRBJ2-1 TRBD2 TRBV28 ASSSAPSGSFNEQF
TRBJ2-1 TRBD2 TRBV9 ASSATGTRGNEQF
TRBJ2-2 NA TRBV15 ATSRDLRGQAGELF
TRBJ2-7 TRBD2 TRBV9 ASSVKREWVYYEQY
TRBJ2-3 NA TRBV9 ASSTRDNLDTQY
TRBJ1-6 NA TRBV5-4 ASSFWRLNSPLH
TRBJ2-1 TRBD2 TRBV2 ASSWLAGYNEQF
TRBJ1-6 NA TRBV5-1 ASSLMTGEGSPLH
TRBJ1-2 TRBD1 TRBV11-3 ASSLDRGQGDYGYT
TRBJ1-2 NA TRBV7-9 SSSHAGINYGYT
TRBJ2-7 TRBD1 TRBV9 ASSPGQGSHEQY
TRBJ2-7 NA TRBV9 ASSVGGSRYDEQY
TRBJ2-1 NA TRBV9 ASSVDPSSNEQF
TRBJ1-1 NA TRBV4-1 ASSQDRAVNTEAF